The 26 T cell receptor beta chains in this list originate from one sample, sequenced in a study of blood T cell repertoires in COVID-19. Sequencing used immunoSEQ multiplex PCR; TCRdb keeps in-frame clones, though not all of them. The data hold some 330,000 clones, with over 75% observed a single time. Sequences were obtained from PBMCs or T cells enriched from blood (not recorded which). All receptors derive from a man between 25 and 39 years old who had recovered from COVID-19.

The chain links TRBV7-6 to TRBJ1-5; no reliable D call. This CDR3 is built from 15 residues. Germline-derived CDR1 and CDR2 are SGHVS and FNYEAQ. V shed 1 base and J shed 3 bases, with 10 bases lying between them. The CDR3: CASSLGRGVNQPQHF. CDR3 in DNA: TGTGCCAGCAGCTTAGGCAGAGGTGTCAATCAGCCCCAGCATTTT. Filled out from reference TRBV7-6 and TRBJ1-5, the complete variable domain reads GAGVSQSPRYKVTKRGQDVALRCDPISGHVSLYWYRQALGQGPEFLTYFNYEAQQDKSGLPNDRFSAERPEGSISTLTIQRTEQRDSAMYRCASSLGRGVNQPQHFGDGTRLSIL.

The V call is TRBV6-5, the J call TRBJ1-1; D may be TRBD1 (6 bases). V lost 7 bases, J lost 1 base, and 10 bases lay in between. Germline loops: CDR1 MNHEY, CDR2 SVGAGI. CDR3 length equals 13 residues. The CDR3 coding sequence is TGTGCCAGCACGCCCAGGGGGAACACTGAAGCTTTCTTT. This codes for CASTPRGNTEAFF.

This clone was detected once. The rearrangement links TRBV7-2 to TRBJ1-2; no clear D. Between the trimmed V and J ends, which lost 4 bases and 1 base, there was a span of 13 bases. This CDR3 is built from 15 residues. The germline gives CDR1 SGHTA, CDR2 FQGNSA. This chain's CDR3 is CASSSRRGGNYGYTF. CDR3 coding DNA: TGTGCCAGCAGCTCACGGAGAGGTGGTAACTATGGCTACACCTTC.

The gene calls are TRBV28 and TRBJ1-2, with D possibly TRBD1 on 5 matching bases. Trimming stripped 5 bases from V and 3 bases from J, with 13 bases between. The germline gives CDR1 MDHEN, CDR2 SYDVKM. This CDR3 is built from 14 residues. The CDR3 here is CASSTRGYDYGYTF. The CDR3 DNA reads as TGTGCCAGCAGTACAAGGGGTTACGACTATGGCTACACCTTC.

CDR3 DNA sequence: TGTGCCACCGGGGGGGCGAACACTGAAGCTTTCTTT. It translates to CATGGANTEAFF. This chain links TRBV6-5 with TRBJ1-1; maybe TRBD1 (6 bases). CDR3 length equals 12 residues. Germline assignment: CDR1 MNHEY and CDR2 SVGAGI. V lost 10 bases, J lost 1 base, and 10 bases lay in between.

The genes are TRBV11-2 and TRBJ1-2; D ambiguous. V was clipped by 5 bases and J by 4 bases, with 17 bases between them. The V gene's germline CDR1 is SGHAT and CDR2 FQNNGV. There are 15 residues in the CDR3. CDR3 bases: TGTGCCAGCAGCCTAACCCCTGGTGCGAGCTATGGCTACACCTTC. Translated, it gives CASSLTPGASYGYTF.

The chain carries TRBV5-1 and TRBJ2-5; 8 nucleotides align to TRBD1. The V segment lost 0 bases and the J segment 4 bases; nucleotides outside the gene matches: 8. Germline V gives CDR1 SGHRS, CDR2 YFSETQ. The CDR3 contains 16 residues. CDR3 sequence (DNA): TGCGCCAGCAGCTTGGGAGGTGGACAGGGTCTAGAGACCCAGTACTTC. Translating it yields CASSLGGGQGLETQYF.

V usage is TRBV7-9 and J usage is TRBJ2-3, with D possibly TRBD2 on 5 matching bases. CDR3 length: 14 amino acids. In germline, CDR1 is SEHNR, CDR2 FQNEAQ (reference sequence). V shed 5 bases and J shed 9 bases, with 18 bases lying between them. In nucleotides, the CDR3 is TGTGCCAGCAGCCCTTCCGGCTCGCCGGGGACGCAGTATTTT. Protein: CASSPSGSPGTQYF.

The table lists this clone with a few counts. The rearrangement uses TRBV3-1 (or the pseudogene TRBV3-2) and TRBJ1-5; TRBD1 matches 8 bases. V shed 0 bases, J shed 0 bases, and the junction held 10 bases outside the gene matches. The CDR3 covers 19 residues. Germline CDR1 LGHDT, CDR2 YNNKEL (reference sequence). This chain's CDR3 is CASSQDTGGNRYSNQPQHF. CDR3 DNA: TGTGCCAGCAGCCAAGACACAGGGGGGAATCGTTATAGCAATCAGCCCCAGCATTTT.

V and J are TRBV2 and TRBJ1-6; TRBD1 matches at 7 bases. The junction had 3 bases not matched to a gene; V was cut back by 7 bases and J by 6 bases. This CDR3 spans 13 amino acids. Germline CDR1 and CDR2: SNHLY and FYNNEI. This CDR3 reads CASTGQLNSPLHF. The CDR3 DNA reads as TGTGCCAGCACGGGACAGCTTAATTCACCCCTCCACTTT.

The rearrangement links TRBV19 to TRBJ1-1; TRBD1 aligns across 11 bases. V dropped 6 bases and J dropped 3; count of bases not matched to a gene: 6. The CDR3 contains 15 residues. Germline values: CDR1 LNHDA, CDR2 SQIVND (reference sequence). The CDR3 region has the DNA TGTGCCAGTAGCGCTAGGGGACAGGGGGACACTGAAGCTTTCTTT. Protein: CASSARGQGDTEAFF. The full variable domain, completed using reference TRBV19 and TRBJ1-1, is DGGITQSPKYLFRKEGQNVTLSCEQNLNHDAMYWYRQDPGQGLRLIYYSQIVNDFQKGDIAEGYSVSREKKESFPLTVTSAQKNPTAFYLCASSARGQGDTEAFFGQGTRLTVV.

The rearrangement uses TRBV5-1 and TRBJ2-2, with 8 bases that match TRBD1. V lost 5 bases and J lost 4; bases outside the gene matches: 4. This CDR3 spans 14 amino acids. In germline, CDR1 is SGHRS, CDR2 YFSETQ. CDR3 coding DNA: TGCGCCAGCAGTGGACAGGGATCCACCGGGGAGCTGTTTTTT. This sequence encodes CASSGQGSTGELFF.

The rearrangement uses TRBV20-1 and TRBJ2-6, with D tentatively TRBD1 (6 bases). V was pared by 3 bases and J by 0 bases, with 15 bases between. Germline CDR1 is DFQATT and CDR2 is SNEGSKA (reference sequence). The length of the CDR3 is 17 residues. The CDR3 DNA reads TGCAGTGCTAGTCCTACAGGGACCCGCTCTGGGGCCAACGTCCTGACTTTC. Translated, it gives CSASPTGTRSGANVLTF.

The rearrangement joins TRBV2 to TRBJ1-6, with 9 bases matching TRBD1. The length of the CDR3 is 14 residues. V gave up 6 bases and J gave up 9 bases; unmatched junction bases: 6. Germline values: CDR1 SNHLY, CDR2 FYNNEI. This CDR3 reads CASSAGQGLSPLHF. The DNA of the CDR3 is TGTGCCAGCAGCGCGGGACAGGGACTTTCACCCCTCCACTTT.

The CDR3 DNA reads TGTGCCAGCAGCGTAGGGGTGGGACAGGGCCAAGAGACCCAGTACTTC. Its translation: CASSVGVGQGQETQYF. The rearrangement uses TRBV9 and TRBJ2-5, with 9 positions matching TRBD1. The V gene's germline CDR1 is SGDLS and CDR2 YYNGEE. Unmatched junction bases numbered 4, after V lost 0 bases and J lost 1 base. This CDR3 region has 16 residues.

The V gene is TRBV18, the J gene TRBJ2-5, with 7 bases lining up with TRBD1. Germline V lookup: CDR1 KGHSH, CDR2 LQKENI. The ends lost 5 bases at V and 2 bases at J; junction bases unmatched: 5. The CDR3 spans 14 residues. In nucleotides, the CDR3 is TGTGCCAGCTCAGTCTACAGGGGTCAAGAGACCCAGTACTTC. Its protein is CASSVYRGQETQYF.

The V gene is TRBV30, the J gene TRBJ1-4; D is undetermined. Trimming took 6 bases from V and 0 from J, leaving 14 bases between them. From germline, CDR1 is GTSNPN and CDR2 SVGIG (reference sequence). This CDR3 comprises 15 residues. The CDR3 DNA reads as TGTGCCTGCCTCGGGGAGGTTGCAACTAATGAAAAACTGTTTTTT. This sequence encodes CACLGEVATNEKLFF.

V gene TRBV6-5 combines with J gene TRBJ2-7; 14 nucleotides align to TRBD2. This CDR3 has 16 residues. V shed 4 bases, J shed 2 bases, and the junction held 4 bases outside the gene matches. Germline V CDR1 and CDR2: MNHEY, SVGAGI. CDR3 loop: CASSSGLAGVPYEQYF. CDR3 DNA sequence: TGTGCCAGCAGTTCGGGACTAGCGGGAGTCCCCTACGAGCAGTACTTC.

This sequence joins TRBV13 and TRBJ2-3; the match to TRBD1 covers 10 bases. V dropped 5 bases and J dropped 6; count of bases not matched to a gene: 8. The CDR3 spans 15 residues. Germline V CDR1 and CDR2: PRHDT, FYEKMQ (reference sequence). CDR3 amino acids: CASSPRQGAPDTQYF. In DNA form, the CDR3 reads TGTGCCAGCAGCCCGCGACAGGGGGCACCCGATACGCAGTATTTT.

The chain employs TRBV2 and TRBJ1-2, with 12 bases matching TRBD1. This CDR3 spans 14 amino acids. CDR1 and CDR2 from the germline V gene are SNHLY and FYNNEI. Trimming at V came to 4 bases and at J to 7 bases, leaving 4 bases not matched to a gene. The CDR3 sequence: CASSGGQGASGYTF. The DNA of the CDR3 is TGTGCCAGCAGTGGGGGACAGGGGGCGTCTGGCTACACCTTC.

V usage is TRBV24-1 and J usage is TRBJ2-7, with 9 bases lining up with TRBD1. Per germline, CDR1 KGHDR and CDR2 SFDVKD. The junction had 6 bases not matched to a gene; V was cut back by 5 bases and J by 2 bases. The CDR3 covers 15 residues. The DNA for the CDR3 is TGTGCCACCAGTGCGACCGGGACAGGGACCTACGAGCAGTACTTC. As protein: CATSATGTGTYEQYF.

CDR3 sequence: CASSHVNLVGRNQPQHF. CDR3 in DNA: TGCGCCAGCAGCCACGTCAACCTCGTTGGGAGGAATCAGCCCCAGCATTTT. The chain couples TRBV4-1 to TRBJ1-5; D not resolved. In germline, CDR1 is MGHRA, CDR2 YSYEKL. V lost 3 bases, J lost 4 bases, and 19 bases lay in between. There are 17 residues in the CDR3.

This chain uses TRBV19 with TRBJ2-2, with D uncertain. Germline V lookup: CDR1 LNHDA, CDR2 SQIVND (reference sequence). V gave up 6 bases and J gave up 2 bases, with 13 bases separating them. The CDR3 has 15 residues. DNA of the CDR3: TGTGCCAGTAGAGTGCCGACAACCAACACCGGGGAGCTGTTTTTT. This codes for CASRVPTTNTGELFF.

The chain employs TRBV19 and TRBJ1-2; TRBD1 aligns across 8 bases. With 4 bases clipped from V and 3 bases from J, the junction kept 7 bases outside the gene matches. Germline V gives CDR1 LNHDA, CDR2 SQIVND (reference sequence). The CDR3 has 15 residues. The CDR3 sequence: CASSSLTGVDYGYTF. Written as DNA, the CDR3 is TGTGCCAGTAGTAGTTTGACAGGGGTGGACTATGGCTACACCTTC.

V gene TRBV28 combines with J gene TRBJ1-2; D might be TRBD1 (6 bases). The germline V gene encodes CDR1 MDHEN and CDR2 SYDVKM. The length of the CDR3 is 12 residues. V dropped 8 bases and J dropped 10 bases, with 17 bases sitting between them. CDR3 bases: TGTGCCAGCTCAGGCAGGGGTCTCGACTACACCTTC. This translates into CASSGRGLDYTF.

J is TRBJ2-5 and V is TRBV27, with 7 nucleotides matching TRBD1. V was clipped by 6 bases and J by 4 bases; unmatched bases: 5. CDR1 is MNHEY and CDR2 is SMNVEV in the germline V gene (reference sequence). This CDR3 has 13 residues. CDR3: CASRGQYRETQYF. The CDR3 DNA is TGTGCCAGCAGGGGACAGTACCGAGAGACCCAGTACTTC.